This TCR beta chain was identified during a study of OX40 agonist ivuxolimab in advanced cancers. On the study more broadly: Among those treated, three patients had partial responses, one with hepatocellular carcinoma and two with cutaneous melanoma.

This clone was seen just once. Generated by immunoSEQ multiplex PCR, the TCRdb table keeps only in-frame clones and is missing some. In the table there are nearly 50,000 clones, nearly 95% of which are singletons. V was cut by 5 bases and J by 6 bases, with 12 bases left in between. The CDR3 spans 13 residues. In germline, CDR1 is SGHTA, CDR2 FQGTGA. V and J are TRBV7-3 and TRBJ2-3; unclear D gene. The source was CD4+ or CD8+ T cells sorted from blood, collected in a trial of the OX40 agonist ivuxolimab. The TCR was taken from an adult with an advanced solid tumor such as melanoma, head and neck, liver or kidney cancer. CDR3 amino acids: CASSPWLGDTQYF. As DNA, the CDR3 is TGTGCCAGCAGCCCGTGGCTGGGGGATACGCAGTATTTT. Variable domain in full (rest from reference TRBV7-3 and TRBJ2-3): GAGVSQTPSNKVTEKGKYVELRCDPISGHTALYWYRQSLGQGPEFLIYFQGTGAADDSGLPNDRFFAVRPEGSVSTLKIQRTERGDSAVYLCASSPWLGDTQYFGPGTRLTVL.